This T cell receptor beta chain was captured in a study of blood T cell repertoires in COVID-19 (dated by TCRdb to about 2020). For context, the study as a whole: Samples from collaborators originated in the United States, Italy and Spain and spanned both the acute and convalescent phases of COVID-19. The material from the prospective study consisted of cDNA or gDNA derived from T cells, B-cell-depleted T cells, or PBMCs. Subjects who had been exposed to COVID-19, were actively infected with it, or had recovered from it provided the deeply sampled blood TCRbeta repertoires that made up the dataset. The repertoires were released in a freely available public database intended as a resource for research on the immune response to SARS-CoV-2. Samples came from the ongoing ImmuneRACE study (first 160 participants) plus 1,254 subjects from 6 global collaborators. A de-identified subject ID, COVID-19 status, age in years and sex were almost always included in the sample metadata. Where HLA class I and class II types were available, the types were taken from metadata supplied by the sample provider, not from assay-based typing.

Points the paper makes about the study in general: Clinical and demographic metadata were provided uncurated, with the amount varying by source and participant.

TCRbeta CDR3 regions were amplified from genomic DNA using the immunoSEQ Assay, a bias-controlled multiplex PCR. As for how the authors treated the data: The number of nucleated cells in each sample was estimated from the amplification of reference gene primers within the assay. Sequence reads were collapsed and filtered to measure the absolute abundance of every unique TCRbeta CDR3 rearrangement. For each sample, productive Simpson clonality was calculated as the square root of Simpson's diversity index across productive rearrangements. The clones in this table, taken by TCRdb from immuneACCESS, are in-frame only. Not every clone is retained; where verified, under half of the shortfall comes from an unresolved V gene, and the cause of the rest is unknown. Clone size and the V and J calls come from that table; the DNA yielded D and trimming. The sample contains 250,000 to 300,000 clones, around 88% of them found a single time. Just under 9% of the sample is held by the ten biggest clonotypes.

Of note for this clone: The clone's antigen remains unknown. No per-base quality is available; no much larger clone lies one base away.

Enrolling through a virtual design, the prospective study's participants ranged in age from roughly 18 to 95 years and lived across about two dozen United States geographic areas. In the prospective study, cohorts were assigned on the basis of participant-reported clinical history obtained from a screening survey and a study questionnaire. Recovered participants in ImmuneRACE Cohort 3 were defined as having two consecutive negative NP/OP PCR tests, clearance from a healthcare professional, or resolution of symptoms. Each participant in the prospective study had whole blood, serum and a nasopharyngeal or oropharyngeal swab collected by mobile phlebotomists. Over a roughly two-month period, participants in the prospective study had the option of providing additional blood draws and questionnaires. Before DNA extraction, blood samples from the prospective study were shipped at room temperature or frozen.

The germline V and J ends show losses of 8 bases and 4 bases respectively, and no gene match explains 7 bases of the junction. The CDR3, from cysteine to phenylalanine, totals 14 residues. Only CDR3 DNA is held: 42 bases, read in frame from base 1. Based on the germline V gene, the CDR1 and CDR2 sequences are KGHSY and FQNENV. The receptor was derived from a man aged 40-49 years who had recovered from COVID-19. The sequence is built from TRBV16 and TRBJ1-1; 10 central bases correspond to TRBD1. Specimen: PBMCs or T cells enriched from blood (not recorded which). The CDR3 reads as follows: CASETGGWITEAFF. The nucleotides read TGTGCCAGCGAGACAGGGGGCTGGATCACTGAAGCTTTCTTT.